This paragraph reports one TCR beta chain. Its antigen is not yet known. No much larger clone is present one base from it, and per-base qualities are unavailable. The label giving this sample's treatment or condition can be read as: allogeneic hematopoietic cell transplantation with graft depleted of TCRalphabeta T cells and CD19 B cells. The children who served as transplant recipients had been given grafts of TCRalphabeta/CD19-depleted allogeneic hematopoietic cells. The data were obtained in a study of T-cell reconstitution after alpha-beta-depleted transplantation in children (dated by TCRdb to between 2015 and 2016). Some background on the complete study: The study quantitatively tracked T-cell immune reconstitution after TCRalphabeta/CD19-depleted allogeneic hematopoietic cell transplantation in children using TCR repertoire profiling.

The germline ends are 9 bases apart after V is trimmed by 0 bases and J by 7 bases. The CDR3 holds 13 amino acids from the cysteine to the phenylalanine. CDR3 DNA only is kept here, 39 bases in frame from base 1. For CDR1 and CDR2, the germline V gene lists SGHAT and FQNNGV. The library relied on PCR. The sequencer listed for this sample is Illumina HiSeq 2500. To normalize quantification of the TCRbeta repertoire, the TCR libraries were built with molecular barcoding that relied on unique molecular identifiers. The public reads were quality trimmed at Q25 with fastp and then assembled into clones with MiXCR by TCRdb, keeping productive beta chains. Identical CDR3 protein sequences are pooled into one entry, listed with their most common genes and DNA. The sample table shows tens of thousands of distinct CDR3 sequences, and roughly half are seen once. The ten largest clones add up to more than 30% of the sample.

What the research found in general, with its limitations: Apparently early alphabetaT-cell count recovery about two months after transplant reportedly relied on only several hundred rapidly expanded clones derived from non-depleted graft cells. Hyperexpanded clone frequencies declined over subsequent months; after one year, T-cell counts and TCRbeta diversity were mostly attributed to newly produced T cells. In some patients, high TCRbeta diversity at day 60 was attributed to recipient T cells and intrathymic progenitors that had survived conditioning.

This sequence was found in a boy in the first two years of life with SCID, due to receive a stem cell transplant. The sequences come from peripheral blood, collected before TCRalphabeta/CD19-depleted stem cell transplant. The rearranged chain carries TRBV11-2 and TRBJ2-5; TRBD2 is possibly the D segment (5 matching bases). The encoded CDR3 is CASSLEFGGTQYF. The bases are TGTGCCAGCAGCTTAGAATTCGGAGGGACCCAGTACTTC.